This T cell receptor (beta chain) was captured by sequencing in a study of blood T cell repertoires in COVID-19. For the study at large: Specimens from acute and convalescent COVID-19 originated in the United States, Italy and Spain. The analysed material was cDNA or gDNA that came from T cells, B-cell-depleted T cells, or PBMCs.

V lost 3 bases and J lost 3, with 12 bases in between. CDR1 and CDR2 from the germline V gene are MGHDK and SYGVNS. The CDR3 runs to 14 residues. Produced via immunoSEQ multiplex PCR; TCRdb's table is partial and in-frame only. The data show fewer than 150,000 clones, 81% seen once. The specimen was peripheral blood. This sequence joins TRBV25-1 and TRBJ2-7; TRBD1 might be the D (5 bases). This TCR came from a man in his forties or fifties with acute or convalescent COVID-19. The CDR3 DNA sequence: TGTGCCAGCAGTGATGGGGCACGATTCTACGAGCAGTACTTC. Encoded protein: CASSDGARFYEQYF.